The next 26 T cell receptor beta chains were all read from a single sample in a study of T cell changes during pregnancy in multiple sclerosis. Data came from immunoSEQ multiplex PCR; TCRdb stores just in-frame clones and leaves some out. The sample lists 50,000 to 65,000 clones, approximately 95% occurring once. This specimen was CD8+ T cells from peripheral blood mononuclear cells, taken in the second trimester of pregnancy. These receptor sequences come from a female donor with multiple sclerosis, enrolled in a pregnancy study.

This rearrangement joins TRBV2 to TRBJ2-2; 10 nucleotides align to TRBD1. Germline V CDR1 and CDR2: SNHLY, FYNNEI. Trimming took 6 bases from V and 6 from J; bases not matched to a gene: 28. The CDR3 totals 22 residues. CDR3 loop: CASSRGTFVTLWGQGTAGELFF. CDR3 DNA sequence: TGTGCCAGCAGCCGTGGGACGTTCGTAACATTGTGGGGACAGGGGACCGCCGGGGAGCTGTTTTTT.

The V and J genes are TRBV27 and TRBJ2-7; D possibly corresponds to TRBD1 (7 bases). The germline CDR1 and CDR2 sequences are MNHEY and SMNVEV (reference sequence). Trimming cost V 3 bases and J 3 bases, with 12 bases left between them. The CDR3 sequence is 14 residues long. This chain's CDR3 is CASSLAGQFYEQYF. CDR3 DNA sequence: TGTGCCAGCAGTTTGGCGGGACAGTTCTACGAGCAGTACTTC.

The chain joins TRBV4-1 to TRBJ2-5; TRBD2 is a possible D gene (6 bases). V was clipped by 6 bases and J by 7 bases, with 21 bases between them. This CDR3 region has 15 residues. Germline CDR1 MGHRA, CDR2 YSYEKL. This chain's CDR3 is CASRELLGEEGTQYF. The CDR3 bases are TGCGCCAGCAGGGAGTTACTAGGAGAGGAGGGGACCCAGTACTTC.

This clone was seen once. The chain joins TRBV4-2 to TRBJ1-4; perhaps TRBD1 as D (5 bases). The CDR3 loop spans 14 amino acids. Germline V lookup: CDR1 LGHNA, CDR2 YNFKEQ. V gave up 1 base and J gave up 8 bases, with 11 bases separating them. The CDR3, as DNA: TGTGCCAGCAGCCAAGTGAGGGGAGGCGAAAAACTGTTTTTT. It yields the protein CASSQVRGGEKLFF.

J is TRBJ1-3 and V is TRBV30; D gene uncertain. This CDR3 spans 16 amino acids. CDR1 is GTSNPN, CDR2 SVGIG, per germline (reference sequence). V dropped 2 bases and J dropped 3 bases, with 17 bases sitting between them. The CDR3 DNA reads as TGTGCCTGGAGTCCTCAAAGGTTTCGGAGTGGAAACACCATATATTTT. Protein sequence: CAWSPQRFRSGNTIYF. The variable domain in full, with the rest retrieved from reference TRBV30 and TRBJ1-3, is SQTIHQWPATLVQPVGSPLSLECTVEGTSNPNLYWYRQAAGRGLQLLFYSVGIGQISSEVPQNLSASRPQDRQFILSSKKLLLSDSGFYLCAWSPQRFRSGNTIYFGEGSWLTVV.

This clone was picked up one time. One junction end does not reproduce the germline sequence, and a read error may be involved. The gene calls are TRBV6-1 and TRBJ1-5; D possibly corresponds to TRBD1 (5 bases). The germline V gene has CDR1 MNHNS and CDR2 SASEGT. The CDR3 contains 15 residues. This chain's CDR3 is CASSGQQVTRQAQHF. CDR3 nucleotides: TGTGCCAGCAGTGGACAACAGGTTACTCGTCAGGCCCAGCATTTT.

The chain joins TRBV10-1 to TRBJ2-7, with 8 bases matching TRBD1. Germline CDR1 and CDR2: WNHNN and SYGVQD (reference sequence). The CDR3 has 12 amino acids. V shed 11 bases, J shed 2 bases, and the junction held 5 bases outside the gene matches. The CDR3 DNA reads TGCGCCGCAGGGGGCGAAACCTACGAGCAGTACTTC. Its translation: CAAGGETYEQYF.

This chain uses TRBV9 with TRBJ2-5, with 8 bases that match TRBD2. Trimming cost V 2 bases and J 1 base; bases outside gene matches: 4. Germline assignment: CDR1 SGDLS and CDR2 YYNGEE. This CDR3 is built from 15 residues. CDR3 nucleotides: TGTGCCAGCAGCGTTAGCGGGGCGTCCCAAGAGACCCAGTACTTC. Translation gives CASSVSGASQETQYF.

The table lists this clone with a count of one. V and J are TRBV7-2 and TRBJ2-7; D is possibly TRBD2 (5 bases). Between the trimmed V and J ends, which lost 5 bases and 6 bases, there was a span of 11 bases. Germline CDR1 is SGHTA and CDR2 is FQGNSA. CDR3 length: 12 amino acids. CDR3 DNA sequence: TGTGCCAGCAGCACCCTGGGAGTCGAGCAGTACTTC. Translation: CASSTLGVEQYF.

This clone was observed a few times. V usage is TRBV28 and J usage is TRBJ2-7, with D unclear. The germline V gene encodes CDR1 MDHEN and CDR2 SYDVKM. There are 13 residues in the CDR3. Trimming shortened V by 4 bases and J by 3 bases, and 10 bases separated the two germline ends. Here the CDR3 reads CASSYGDIYEQYF. The DNA of the CDR3 is TGTGCCAGCAGTTATGGAGATATCTACGAGCAGTACTTC.

V gene TRBV4-1 combines with J gene TRBJ2-1; weak D call: TRBD2 (5 bases). The CDR3 is made up of 13 amino acids. Trimming removed 1 base from V and 8 bases from J, with 9 bases in between. Per the germline V gene, CDR1 is MGHRA and CDR2 is YSYEKL. CDR3 in DNA: TGCGCCAGCAGCCAAGCGACGGGGTATGAGCAGTTCTTC. Protein sequence: CASSQATGYEQFF.

The rearrangement links TRBV29-1 to TRBJ1-5; no clear D. The CDR3 sequence is 14 residues long. Between the trimmed V and J ends, which lost 6 bases and 1 base, there was a span of 13 bases. Germline values: CDR1 SQVTM, CDR2 ANQGSEA. The CDR3 DNA follows: TGCAGCGTCCGGGAGGGCAGCAGCAATCAGCCCCAGCATTTT. Amino acids: CSVREGSSNQPQHF.

The chain carries TRBV19 and TRBJ2-2; TRBD1 agrees at 9 bases. There are 15 residues in the CDR3. Trimming cost V 7 bases and J 5 bases; bases outside gene matches: 8. In germline, CDR1 is LNHDA, CDR2 SQIVND (reference sequence). This CDR3 reads CASISDRGATGELFF. DNA for the CDR3: TGTGCCAGTATTTCGGACAGGGGAGCTACCGGGGAGCTGTTTTTT.

For this clone: At one of its ends the junction is not consistent with the germline gene, which may arise from a read error. V gene TRBV6-1 combines with J gene TRBJ2-7, with a weak D call TRBD2 (7 bases). There are 16 residues in the CDR3. CDR1 MNHNS and CDR2 SASEGT come from the germline V gene. This chain's CDR3 is CASSEGGGSGAYEQYF. The CDR3 nucleotides are TGTGCCAGCAGCGAAGGGGGGGGTAGTGGGGCTTACGAGCAGTACTTC.

The chain couples TRBV7-7 to TRBJ2-2; D might be TRBD2 (5 bases). The CDR3 has 15 amino acids. Per germline, CDR1 SSHAT and CDR2 FNYEAQ (reference sequence). Trimming removed 3 bases at V and 2 bases at J, with 10 bases between. This CDR3 is CASSFSGLNTGELFF. The CDR3 DNA reads TGTGCCAGCAGCTTTTCAGGACTTAACACCGGGGAGCTGTTTTTT.

The gene calls are TRBV27 and TRBJ1-1; D remains ambiguous. Germline CDR1 and CDR2: MNHEY and SMNVEV (reference sequence). The length of the CDR3 is 11 residues. Between the trimmed V and J ends, which lost 7 bases and 5 bases, there was a span of 8 bases. In DNA form, the CDR3 reads TGTGCCAGCAAGCGGGCAACTGAAGCTTTCTTT. As protein: CASKRATEAFF.

In nucleotides, the CDR3 is TGTGCCAGTAGTATAGACGGGGGGAACACTGAAGCTTTCTTT. Translation gives CASSIDGGNTEAFF. The J gene is TRBJ1-1, the V gene TRBV19; the D gene is possibly TRBD1 (5 bases). Trimming took off 0 bases at V and 1 base at J, with 6 bases between the two ends. From germline, CDR1 is LNHDA and CDR2 SQIVND (reference sequence). This CDR3 has 14 residues.

This chain connects TRBV7-8 to TRBJ1-1, with a possible D match to TRBD1 (5 bases). This CDR3 has 14 amino acids. Germline CDR1 is SGHVS and CDR2 is FQNEAQ. V lost 3 bases and J lost 3, with 11 bases in between. The CDR3 DNA reads as TGTGCCAGCAGCTTGATTGGAGGGGACACTGAAGCTTTCTTT. Encoded protein: CASSLIGGDTEAFF.

V usage is TRBV4-3 and J usage is TRBJ2-1; 8 bases fit TRBD2. CDR1 is LGHNA and CDR2 is YSLEER in the germline V gene. The CDR3 consists of 17 residues. Trimming took 0 bases from V and 2 from J; bases not matched to a gene: 6. CDR3 sequence reads: CASSQDAGGVAYNEQFF. For the CDR3, the DNA is TGCGCCAGCAGCCAAGATGCGGGGGGAGTCGCCTACAATGAGCAGTTCTTC.

The V gene is TRBV19, the J gene TRBJ1-3; the D gene is possibly TRBD1 (6 bases). The CDR3 consists of 14 residues. Trimming pared 8 bases from V and 4 bases from J, leaving 15 bases between. Looked up from germline, CDR1 is LNHDA and CDR2 is SQIVND (reference sequence). The CDR3 DNA reads as TGTGCCAGTCTACAGGGAACGACAGGAAACACCATATATTTT. Translated: CASLQGTTGNTIYF.

V gene TRBV29-1 combines with J gene TRBJ1-2, with 10 bases fitting TRBD1. This CDR3 contains 14 residues. Trimming took 4 bases from V and 0 from J; bases not matched to a gene: 2. The V gene's germline CDR1 is SQVTM and CDR2 ANQGSEA. CDR3 sequence (DNA): TGCAGCGTTGGGACAGGGGGATCTAACTATGGCTACACCTTC. It is translated as CSVGTGGSNYGYTF.

This sequence joins TRBV2 and TRBJ2-1, with 7 bases lining up with TRBD2. Germline V gives CDR1 SNHLY, CDR2 FYNNEI. The V and J ends lost 7 bases and 10 bases, in that order; junction bases with no gene match: 19. The CDR3 totals 16 residues. As DNA, the CDR3 is TGTGCCAGCACCAGAAACCTGACTAGCAAGACATGGGAGCAGTTCTTC. Translating it yields CASTRNLTSKTWEQFF.

This rearrangement joins TRBV10-2 to TRBJ2-7, with 9 bases fitting TRBD1. Germline CDR1 WSHSY, CDR2 SAAADI. This CDR3 region has 13 residues. With V trimmed by 8 bases and J by 3 bases, 5 bases remained unmatched. The CDR3 reads CASDPGQGYEQYF. In DNA, the CDR3 is TGCGCCAGCGATCCGGGACAGGGCTACGAGCAGTACTTC.

The V call is TRBV27, the J call TRBJ2-7; 11 nucleotides match TRBD1. J lost 1 base, V lost 1 base, and 9 bases had no gene match. The length of the CDR3 is 18 residues. CDR1 and CDR2 from the germline V gene are MNHEY and SMNVEV (reference sequence). The CDR3 coding sequence is TGTGCCAGCAGTTTATTAGGACAGGGGGCCCACTATTCCTACGAGCAGTACTTC. Translated: CASSLLGQGAHYSYEQYF.

The V and J genes are TRBV9 and TRBJ2-1; 12 nucleotides line up with TRBD2. Unmatched junction bases numbered 9, after V lost 3 bases and J lost 5 bases. CDR3 length: 17 residues. CDR1 and CDR2 from the germline V gene are SGDLS and YYNGEE. This chain's CDR3 is CASSERTSGIRNNEQFF. In DNA, the CDR3 is TGTGCCAGCAGCGAAAGGACTAGCGGGATTAGGAACAATGAGCAGTTCTTC.

CDR3 in DNA: TGTGCCAGCAGCTTGGCCGTGGGAGGGTCGGACTATGGCTACACCTTC. It is translated as CASSLAVGGSDYGYTF. The rearrangement uses TRBV5-4 and TRBJ1-2; D gene unclear. The germline V and J ends were trimmed by 0 bases and 3 bases, with 15 bases remaining between them. CDR3 size: 16 residues. CDR1 and CDR2 (germline): SGHNT, YYREEE (reference sequence).